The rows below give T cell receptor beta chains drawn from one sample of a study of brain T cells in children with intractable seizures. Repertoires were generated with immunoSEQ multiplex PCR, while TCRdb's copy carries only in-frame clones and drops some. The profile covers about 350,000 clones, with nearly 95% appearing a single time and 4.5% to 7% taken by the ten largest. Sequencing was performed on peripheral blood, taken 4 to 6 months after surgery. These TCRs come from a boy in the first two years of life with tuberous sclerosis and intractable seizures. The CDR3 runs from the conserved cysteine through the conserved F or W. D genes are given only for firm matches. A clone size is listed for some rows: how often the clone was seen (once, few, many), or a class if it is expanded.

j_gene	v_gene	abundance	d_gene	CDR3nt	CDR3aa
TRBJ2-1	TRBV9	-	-	TGTGCCAGCAGCGTAGTGGAAAATGAGCAGTTCTTC	CASSVVENEQFF
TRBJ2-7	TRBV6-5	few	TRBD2	TGTGCCAGCAGTCCCTGGACTAGCGGGAACTACGAGCAGTACTTC	CASSPWTSGNYEQYF
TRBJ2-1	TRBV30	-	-	TGTGCCTGGAGTTCCTCTTCATCTTACAATGAGCAGTTCTTC	CAWSSSSSYNEQFF
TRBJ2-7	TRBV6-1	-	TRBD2	TGTGCCAGCAGTGAAGCGCGGCTAGCGGGAGCACCCTACGAGCAGTACTTC	CASSEARLAGAPYEQYF
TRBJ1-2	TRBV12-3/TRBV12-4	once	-	TGTGCCAGCAGTCCAGGGGAAAATGGCTACACCTTC	CASSPGENGYTF
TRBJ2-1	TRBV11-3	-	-	TGTGCCAGCAGCCTATATCCCGGGGCCGCCTACAATGAGCAGTTCTTC	CASSLYPGAAYNEQFF
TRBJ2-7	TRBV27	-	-	TGTGCCAGCAGTTCGGGACTTTCTAACTACTACGAGCAGTACTTC	CASSSGLSNYYEQYF
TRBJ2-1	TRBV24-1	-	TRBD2	TGTGCCACCGAACCTAGCGGGACCTACAATGAGCAGTTCTTC	CATEPSGTYNEQFF
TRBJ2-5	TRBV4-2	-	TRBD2	TGTGCCAGCAGCCAAGAGAAGCGGGGGGACTCACGCCAAGAGACCCAGTACTTC	CASSQEKRGDSRQETQYF
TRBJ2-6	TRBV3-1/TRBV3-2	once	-	TGTGCCAGCAGCCACCGCTCTGGGGCCAACGTCCTGACTTTC	CASSHRSGANVLTF
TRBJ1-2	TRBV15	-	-	TGTGCCACCAGCAGATGGGGGCGCGGCTATGGCTACACCTTC	CATSRWGRGYGYTF
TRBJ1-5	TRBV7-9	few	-	TGTGCCAGCAGCCACGGGTCGGTTGGCAATCAGCCCCAGCATTTT	CASSHGSVGNQPQHF
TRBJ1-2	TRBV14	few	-	TGTGCCAGCAGCCAAGACAGGCCCTATGGCTACACCTTC	CASSQDRPYGYTF
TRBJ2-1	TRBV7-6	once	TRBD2	TGTGCCAGCAGCCTAAGGACTAGCGGGGGGGCCATCGATGAGCAGTTCTTC	CASSLRTSGGAIDEQFF
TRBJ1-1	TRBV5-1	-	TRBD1	TGCGCCAACAGGGGAAGGACTGAAGCTTTCTTT	CANRGRTEAFF
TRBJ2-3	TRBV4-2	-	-	TGTGCCAGCAGCCAAGAAGGTGGCCTAGGAGCGGATACGCAGTATTTT	CASSQEGGLGADTQYF
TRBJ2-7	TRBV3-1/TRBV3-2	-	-	TGTGCCAGCAGCCAAGAAAGTTGGGGGGCAAGTTACGAGCAGTACTTC	CASSQESWGASYEQYF
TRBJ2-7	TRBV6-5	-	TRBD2	TGTGCCAGCAGTTCCGTGACTAGCGGGCTTTACGAGCAGTACTTC	CASSSVTSGLYEQYF
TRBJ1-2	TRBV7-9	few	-	TGTGCCAGCAGCTTGTCCTATGGCTACACCTTC	CASSLSYGYTF
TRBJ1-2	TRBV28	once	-	TGTGCCAGCAGGACAGGCCTGCTACCTTATGGCTACACCTTC	CASRTGLLPYGYTF
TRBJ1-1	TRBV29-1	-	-	TGCAGCGGATCGATAGGGGATCTGAACACTGAAGCTTTCTTT	CSGSIGDLNTEAFF
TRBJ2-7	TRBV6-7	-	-	TGTGCCAGCAGTTACTCGATTACCCGGACGGTCACCTACGAGCAGTACTTC	CASSYSITRTVTYEQYF
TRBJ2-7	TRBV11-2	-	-	TGTGCCAGCAGCTTAGGTTTTGGTGCCAGCTACGAGCAGTACTTC	CASSLGFGASYEQYF
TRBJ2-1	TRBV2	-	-	TGTGCCAGCAGTGAAAGGGGAAGGGCCCCCTCTGGGAATGAGCAGTTCTTC	CASSERGRAPSGNEQFF
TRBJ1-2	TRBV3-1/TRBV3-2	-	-	TGTGCCAGCAGCCACAACAGGGTCGGCTACACCTTC	CASSHNRVGYTF
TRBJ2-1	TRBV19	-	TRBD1	TGTGCCAGTAGTACCCTGGGGACAGCCCTTCCTTTCGATGAGCAGTTCTTC	CASSTLGTALPFDEQFF
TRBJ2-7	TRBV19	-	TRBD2	TGTGCCAGTAGTCCGACCGCGGGGGGCGACGAGCAGTACTTC	CASSPTAGGDEQYF
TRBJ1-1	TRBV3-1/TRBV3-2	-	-	TGTGCCAGCAGCCAAGATCAGGACAGCCCTGAAGCTTTCTTT	CASSQDQDSPEAFF
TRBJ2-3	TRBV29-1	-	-	TGCAGCGTTGACAGCCAGTCAGACACAGATACGCAGTATTTT	CSVDSQSDTDTQYF
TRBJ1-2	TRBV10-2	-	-	TGCGCCAGCACCACGACCGGTCCCTATGGCTACACCTTC	CASTTTGPYGYTF
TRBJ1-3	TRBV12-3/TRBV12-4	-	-	TGTGCCAGCAGTTTGGGCTCTGGAAACACCATATATTTT	CASSLGSGNTIYF
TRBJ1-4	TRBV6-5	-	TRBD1	TGTGCCAGCAGACGAAACAGGGGGCAATATGAAAAACTGTTTTTT	CASRRNRGQYEKLFF
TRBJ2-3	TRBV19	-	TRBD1	TGTGCCAGTAGTGTACAGGGGCTCCGCACAGATACGCAGTATTTT	CASSVQGLRTDTQYF
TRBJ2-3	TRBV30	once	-	TGTGCCTGGAGTGTTTCAGAGGGAGATACGCAGTATTTT	CAWSVSEGDTQYF
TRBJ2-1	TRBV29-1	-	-	TGCAGCGTTGATCCAGCCCTCGTAAACAATGAGCAGTTCTTC	CSVDPALVNNEQFF
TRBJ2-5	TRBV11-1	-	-	TGTGCCAGCAGCGAGGACTCCGTCCGCCAAGAGACCCAGTACTTC	CASSEDSVRQETQYF
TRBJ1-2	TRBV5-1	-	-	TGCGCCAGCAGCTTGACAGGGTTCTATGGCTACACCTTC	CASSLTGFYGYTF
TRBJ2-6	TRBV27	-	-	TGTGCCAGCAGTCTGACCGGGGCCAACGTCCTGACTTTC	CASSLTGANVLTF
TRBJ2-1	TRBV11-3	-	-	TGTGCCAGCAGCTTACTAGTAGGGGATCATGAGCAGTTCTTC	CASSLLVGDHEQFF
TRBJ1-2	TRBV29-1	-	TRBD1	TGCAGCGTTGGGGGACAGCCTTATGGCTACACCTTC	CSVGGQPYGYTF
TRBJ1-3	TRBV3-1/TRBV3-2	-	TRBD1	TGTGCCAGCAGCGTCCACCGGGACAGGGTTGGAAACACCATATATTTT	CASSVHRDRVGNTIYF
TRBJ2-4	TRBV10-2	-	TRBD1	TGCGCCAGCAGCATGGGACAGGGAGAAAACATTCAGTACTTC	CASSMGQGENIQYF
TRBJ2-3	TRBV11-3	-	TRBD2	TGTGCCAGCAGCCCTGGACGTACTAGCGGGAGAAGAGATACGCAGTATTTT	CASSPGRTSGRRDTQYF
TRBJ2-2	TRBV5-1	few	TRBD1	TGCGCCAGCAGCTTGGGGTCGGGACAGGGGACCGGGGAGCTGTTTTTT	CASSLGSGQGTGELFF
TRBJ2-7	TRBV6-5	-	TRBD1	TGTGCCAGCAGTTCCGCCTTACAGGGGGCCTACGAGCAGTACTTC	CASSSALQGAYEQYF
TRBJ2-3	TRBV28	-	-	TGTGCCAGCAGTTTACCAGGGGCCGTCACAGATACGCAGTATTTT	CASSLPGAVTDTQYF
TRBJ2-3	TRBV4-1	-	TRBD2	TGCGCCAGCAGCCAAGTTCTAGCGGGAATTCCTAGCACAGATACGCAGTATTTT	CASSQVLAGIPSTDTQYF
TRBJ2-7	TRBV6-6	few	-	TGTGCCAGCAGTTCCTGGGACTTCCCCTACGAGCAGTACTTC	CASSSWDFPYEQYF